The rows below give T cell receptor beta chains drawn from one sample of a study of T cell repertoires in cytomegalovirus infection. No cognate antigen is known for these TCRs. Each CDR3 protein is one row after TCRdb ran MiXCR on the reads. This sample yields about 920,000 distinct CDR3 sequences, of which under 40% are seen a single time; around 15% belongs to the top ten. Sequencing used cultured CD8+ T cells from PBMCs, obtained from culture after CMV antigen stimulation. These receptors all come from a human donor in good health (CMV status not recorded). Some clones in this sample may be carry-over from other donors' samples. Both conserved end residues are part of each CDR3. Fields, in order: D gene, V gene, clone size, J gene, CDR3 protein, CDR3 DNA. The D gene is left open where the match is weak. A clone size is listed for some rows: how often the clone was seen (once, few, many), or a class if it is expanded.

TRBD1	TRBV7-9	few	TRBJ2-2	CASSLPRDRPTGELFF	TGTGCCAGCAGCTTACCCAGGGACAGACCCACCGGGGAGCTGTTTTTT
TRBD2	TRBV12-3/TRBV12-4	few	TRBJ2-3	CASSPGLAGGDTQYF	TGTGCCAGCAGTCCCGGACTAGCGGGGGGAGATACGCAGTATTTT
-	TRBV4-1	-	TRBJ1-1	CASSQRTRLTEAFF	TGCGCCAGCAGCCAGAGAACGCGGCTGACTGAAGCTTTCTTT
-	TRBV6-8	-	TRBJ1-1	CASSYGPTEAFF	TGTGCCAGCAGTTACGGCCCCACTGAAGCTTTCTTT
-	TRBV4-1	-	TRBJ2-3	CASSHPKSGGPYSTDTQYF	TGCGCCAGCAGCCACCCCAAGTCGGGGGGCCCCTATAGCACAGATACGCAGTATTTT
-	TRBV6-5	once	TRBJ1-5	CASAGHASNQPQHF	TGTGCCAGCGCCGGACACGCCAGCAATCAGCCCCAGCATTTT
-	TRBV28	-	TRBJ1-2	CASSLSVSVEGYTF	TGTGCCAGCAGCCTCAGCGTATCCGTAGAGGGCTACACCTTC
-	TRBV12-3/TRBV12-4	few	TRBJ2-5	CASSLVGVEETQYF	TGTGCCAGCAGTTTAGTGGGGGTGGAAGAGACCCAGTACTTC
-	TRBV12-3/TRBV12-4	many	TRBJ2-3	CASSSSRMADTQYF	TGTGCCAGCAGTTCCTCTAGAATGGCAGATACGCAGTATTTT
TRBD1	TRBV27	few	TRBJ1-4	CASSFMGQLGEKLFF	TGTGCCAGCAGTTTCATGGGACAGTTGGGGGAAAAACTGTTTTTT
TRBD1	TRBV7-6	few	TRBJ1-5	CASSFGQGDNQPQHF	TGTGCCAGCAGCTTTGGACAGGGCGACAATCAGCCCCAGCATTTT
TRBD1	TRBV29-1	-	TRBJ2-7	CSVRVTGHYEQYF	TGCAGCGTTAGGGTGACAGGGCACTACGAGCAGTACTTC
-	TRBV6-6	few	TRBJ2-7	CASSYSVSEDIGYEQYF	TGTGCCAGCAGTTACTCGGTATCGGAAGACATCGGCTACGAGCAGTACTTC
-	TRBV27	few	TRBJ2-2	CASSLRDIGELFF	TGTGCCAGCAGTCTCAGGGATATCGGGGAGCTGTTTTTT